These T cell receptor beta chains were read from a single sample in a study of blood T cell repertoires in COVID-19. The protocol was immunoSEQ multiplex PCR, while the TCRdb copy is restricted to in-frame clones and leaves out a portion. The sample includes about 150,000 clones, roughly 85% of them seen just once. Sequencing was done on a sample of PBMCs or T cells enriched from blood (not recorded which). The source is a man aged 50 to 60 who had recovered from COVID-19. Each CDR3 is given with its conserved first and last residue. The order of the fields is CDR3 length, D gene, V gene, clone size, J gene, CDR3 DNA, CDR3 protein. A D gene is named only where the DNA matches it firmly. Expanded clones are given a class, and other clones once, few, many or no size at all.

cdr3_length: 14
d_call: NA
v_call: TRBV7-2
clone_size: NA
j_call: TRBJ1-2
cdr3_nt: TGTGCCAGCAGCCAGGGGCGGATCAATTATGGCTACACCTTC
cdr3_aa: CASSQGRINYGYTF

cdr3_length: 14
d_call: NA
v_call: TRBV28
clone_size: few
j_call: TRBJ2-7
cdr3_nt: TGTGCCAGCAGTTTAATAGATAACTCCTACGAGCAGTACTTC
cdr3_aa: CASSLIDNSYEQYF

cdr3_length: 15
d_call: NA
v_call: TRBV2
clone_size: once
j_call: TRBJ1-1
cdr3_nt: TGTGCCAGCAGTGCCTGGGGCGAGGTGAACACTGAAGCTTTCTTT
cdr3_aa: CASSAWGEVNTEAFF

cdr3_length: 15
d_call: TRBD1
v_call: TRBV25-1
clone_size: NA
j_call: TRBJ2-7
cdr3_nt: TGTGCCAGCGCTCTTTCGGGACAGGGAAGATACGAGCAGTACTTC
cdr3_aa: CASALSGQGRYEQYF

cdr3_length: 15
d_call: NA
v_call: TRBV6-2/TRBV6-3
clone_size: NA
j_call: TRBJ1-5
cdr3_nt: TGTGCCAGCAGTTACGGCACAAGTTACAATCAGCCCCAGCATTTT
cdr3_aa: CASSYGTSYNQPQHF

cdr3_length: 13
d_call: NA
v_call: TRBV9
clone_size: once
j_call: TRBJ1-1
cdr3_nt: TGTGCCAGCAATACAGCCTTGAACACTGAAGCTTTCTTT
cdr3_aa: CASNTALNTEAFF

cdr3_length: 15
d_call: NA
v_call: TRBV5-8
clone_size: NA
j_call: TRBJ2-2
cdr3_nt: TGTGCCAGCAGCCCACGGCTGGGGGCGATCGGGGAGCTGTTTTTT
cdr3_aa: CASSPRLGAIGELFF

cdr3_length: 12
d_call: NA
v_call: TRBV18
clone_size: NA
j_call: TRBJ2-3
cdr3_nt: TGTGCCAGCTCACGGGCAACAGATACGCAGTATTTT
cdr3_aa: CASSRATDTQYF

cdr3_length: 14
d_call: TRBD1
v_call: TRBV19
clone_size: few
j_call: TRBJ2-2
cdr3_nt: TGTGCCAGTAGTAGGGGACAGGGGGCCGGGGAGCTGTTTTTT
cdr3_aa: CASSRGQGAGELFF

cdr3_length: 12
d_call: TRBD2
v_call: TRBV11-2
clone_size: NA
j_call: TRBJ2-1
cdr3_nt: TGTGCCAGCAGCTTAGGGACTAGCGGTCAGTTCTTC
cdr3_aa: CASSLGTSGQFF

cdr3_length: 16
d_call: TRBD1
v_call: TRBV5-4
clone_size: NA
j_call: TRBJ1-6
cdr3_nt: TGTGCCAGCAGCTTGAGGGACAGGGGTTGGGGTTCACCCCTCCACTTT
cdr3_aa: CASSLRDRGWGSPLHF

cdr3_length: 15
d_call: NA
v_call: TRBV5-1
clone_size: NA
j_call: TRBJ1-4
cdr3_nt: TGCGCCAGCAGTTTCGAAGGCTCAGGAAATGAAAAACTGTTTTTT
cdr3_aa: CASSFEGSGNEKLFF

cdr3_length: 14
d_call: NA
v_call: TRBV7-2
clone_size: NA
j_call: TRBJ2-4
cdr3_nt: TGTGCCAGCAGCCAAGAACTAGCCAAAAACATTCAGTACTTC
cdr3_aa: CASSQELAKNIQYF

cdr3_length: 13
d_call: NA
v_call: TRBV7-7
clone_size: NA
j_call: TRBJ2-1
cdr3_nt: TGTGCCAGCAGCTTATCAATTTACAATGAGCAGTTCTTC
cdr3_aa: CASSLSIYNEQFF

cdr3_length: 15
d_call: NA
v_call: TRBV29-1
clone_size: once
j_call: TRBJ2-1
cdr3_nt: TGCAGCGTTCTCCCGGGAGATGTAGGGTTCAATGAGCAGTTCTTC
cdr3_aa: CSVLPGDVGFNEQFF

cdr3_length: 15
d_call: TRBD1
v_call: TRBV28
clone_size: NA
j_call: TRBJ1-2
cdr3_nt: TGTGCCAGCCGTTTATCCGGGACAGAGGGCTATGGCTACACCTTC
cdr3_aa: CASRLSGTEGYGYTF

cdr3_length: 15
d_call: TRBD1
v_call: TRBV5-1
clone_size: NA
j_call: TRBJ2-2
cdr3_nt: TGCGCCAGCAGCTTGGTGCAGGGGGTTACCGGGGAGCTGTTTTTT
cdr3_aa: CASSLVQGVTGELFF

cdr3_length: 12
d_call: TRBD1
v_call: TRBV4-3
clone_size: few
j_call: TRBJ1-3
cdr3_nt: TGCGCCAGCAGCCTCGGACAGGGTCGTTTGCAGTTT
cdr3_aa: CASSLGQGRLQF

cdr3_length: 14
d_call: TRBD1
v_call: TRBV5-5
clone_size: NA
j_call: TRBJ2-1
cdr3_nt: TGTGCCAGCAGCTCCGGGACAGGGTACAATGAGCAGTTCTTC
cdr3_aa: CASSSGTGYNEQFF

cdr3_length: 16
d_call: TRBD1
v_call: TRBV6-5
clone_size: NA
j_call: TRBJ2-7
cdr3_nt: TGTGCCAGCAGTTACTACGGGACAGGGGCCCCGCTGGAGCAGTACTTC
cdr3_aa: CASSYYGTGAPLEQYF

cdr3_length: 18
d_call: TRBD1
v_call: TRBV5-6
clone_size: NA
j_call: TRBJ1-3
cdr3_nt: TGTGCCAGCAACTGGTGGACAGGGGGCGAGGGTCCTGGAAACACCATATATTTT
cdr3_aa: CASNWWTGGEGPGNTIYF

cdr3_length: 18
d_call: NA
v_call: TRBV13
clone_size: NA
j_call: TRBJ2-5
cdr3_nt: TGTGCCAGCAGCTTACTCGTCAGGCAAACGGCAAGAGAAGAGACCCAGTACTTC
cdr3_aa: CASSLLVRQTAREETQYF

cdr3_length: 13
d_call: TRBD1
v_call: TRBV30
clone_size: NA
j_call: TRBJ1-3
cdr3_nt: TGTGCCTGGGGGACAGGGGTCGGAAACACCATATATTTT
cdr3_aa: CAWGTGVGNTIYF

cdr3_length: 14
d_call: NA
v_call: TRBV6-2/TRBV6-3
clone_size: NA
j_call: TRBJ1-5
cdr3_nt: TGTGCCAGCAGTTACCTGGGCCCCAATCAGCCCCAGCATTTT
cdr3_aa: CASSYLGPNQPQHF

cdr3_length: 16
d_call: TRBD1
v_call: TRBV3-1/TRBV3-2
clone_size: NA
j_call: TRBJ1-5
cdr3_nt: TGTGCCAGCAGCCCCTCGGGACAGGGAGACAATCAGCCCCAGCATTTT
cdr3_aa: CASSPSGQGDNQPQHF

cdr3_length: 14
d_call: TRBD1
v_call: TRBV28
clone_size: NA
j_call: TRBJ1-4
cdr3_nt: TGTGCCAGCAGCGACAGGGTTAGTTTTGGAAAACTGTTTTTT
cdr3_aa: CASSDRVSFGKLFF

cdr3_length: 13
d_call: NA
v_call: TRBV29-1
clone_size: NA
j_call: TRBJ1-2
cdr3_nt: TGCAGCGTGTACCGGGACACGCGAACTGGCTACACCTTC
cdr3_aa: CSVYRDTRTGYTF

cdr3_length: 16
d_call: TRBD1
v_call: TRBV7-2
clone_size: NA
j_call: TRBJ1-3
cdr3_nt: TGTGCCAGCAGCTTAGGGGGGGACAGATCTGGAAACACCATATATTTT
cdr3_aa: CASSLGGDRSGNTIYF

cdr3_length: 17
d_call: TRBD2
v_call: TRBV5-4
clone_size: NA
j_call: TRBJ2-4
cdr3_nt: TGTGCCAGCAGCTTGGGAGGCGGGGGTAGTGGCAAAAACATTCAGTACTTC
cdr3_aa: CASSLGGGGSGKNIQYF

cdr3_length: 14
d_call: NA
v_call: TRBV6-2/TRBV6-3
clone_size: NA
j_call: TRBJ1-1
cdr3_nt: TGTGCCAGCAGTCTGAGGGCGGAGAACACTGAAGCTTTCTTT
cdr3_aa: CASSLRAENTEAFF